This T cell receptor beta chain is drawn from a study of T cell repertoires in cytomegalovirus infection. TCRdb analysed the reads with MiXCR anew, one entry per CDR3 protein. Counted here are approximately 260,000 distinct CDR3 sequences, under 25% occurring once; the ten biggest clones make up about 20%. A remark on this clonotype: Antigen specificity is unknown.

CDR1 MNHEY and CDR2 SMNVEV come from the germline V gene (reference sequence). The CDR3 length is 14 residues. Trimming stripped 2 bases from V and 9 bases from J, with 14 bases between. Specimen: cultured PBMCs, collected from culture after CMV antigen stimulation. This sequence was found in a human donor in good health (CMV status not recorded). Some clones in this sample may be carry-over from other donors' samples. The V gene is TRBV27, the J gene TRBJ2-1; D gene uncertain. CDR3 sequence: CASSLVRPPSEQFF. CDR3 nucleotides: TGTGCCAGCAGTTTAGTAAGACCGCCCAGTGAGCAGTTCTTC.